A selection of T cell receptor beta chains follows, all from one sample in a study of cytomegalovirus exposure and HLA in healthy donors. TCRdb's copy holds only in-frame clones and misses some; the assay was immunoSEQ multiplex PCR. This repertoire shows about 150,000 clones, over 70% found once; its top ten account for around 3.1%. Specimen: PBMCs. These TCRs come from a woman aged 50 to 60 in good health and CMV-seropositive. Both conserved end residues are part of each CDR3. A D gene is named only where the DNA matches it firmly. Not every row has a clone size; where given, it reads once, few, many or a size class.

j_gene | d_gene | v_gene | abundance | len | CDR3nt | CDR3aa
TRBJ1-1 | NA | TRBV18 | NA | 14 | TGTGCCAGCTCGTCGAATGACGGGGGCACTGAAGCTTTCTTT | CASSSNDGGTEAFF
TRBJ1-2 | TRBD1 | TRBV7-2 | NA | 15 | TGTGCCAGCAGCCTAACCGGGACAGGGGAATATGGCTACACCTTC | CASSLTGTGEYGYTF
TRBJ2-5 | TRBD2 | TRBV9 | NA | 17 | TGTGCCAGCAGCGTAGGGCTAGCGGGGGGGCCGGGGGAGACCCAGTACTTC | CASSVGLAGGPGETQYF
TRBJ1-2 | NA | TRBV28 | NA | 15 | TGTGCCAGCAGTTTAGGCCTCCATCATAACTATGGCTACACCTTC | CASSLGLHHNYGYTF
TRBJ1-2 | NA | TRBV7-8 | NA | 14 | TGTGCCAGCAGCTTAGCCGGGAGGGTCTATGGCTACACCTTC | CASSLAGRVYGYTF
TRBJ1-4 | NA | TRBV6-4 | medium-sized | 15 | TGTGCCAGCAGTGACTCAGCGGGGGCTAATGAAAAACTGTTTTTT | CASSDSAGANEKLFF
TRBJ1-1 | NA | TRBV14 | NA | 16 | TGTGCCAGCAGCCTGGATCCCACGGGACGGGGAGGTGAAGCTTTCTTT | CASSLDPTGRGGEAFF
TRBJ1-5 | NA | TRBV18 | few | 16 | TGTGCCAGCTCACCACCGGGCAGGTCCGAGAATCAGCCCCAGCATTTT | CASSPPGRSENQPQHF
TRBJ2-7 | TRBD1 | TRBV28 | once | 14 | TGTGCCAGCAGTTTAAGACAGGGGACCTACGAGCAGTACTTC | CASSLRQGTYEQYF
TRBJ1-1 | TRBD1 | TRBV6-5 | NA | 13 | TGTGCCAGCAGTACACAGGGGTACACTGAAGCTTTCTTT | CASSTQGYTEAFF
TRBJ1-1 | TRBD1 | TRBV11-2 | once | 14 | TGTGCCAGCAGCTTAGTTCAGGGACAGGCAAAGGCTTTCTTT | CASSLVQGQAKAFF
TRBJ1-6 | TRBD1 | TRBV6-1 | NA | 15 | TGTGCCAGCAACCCACAGGGGACCTATAATTCACCCCTCCACTTT | CASNPQGTYNSPLHF
TRBJ1-6 | NA | TRBV6-5 | NA | 14 | TGTGCCAGCAGCTTACAGAGACGAAATTCACCCCTCCACTTT | CASSLQRRNSPLHF
TRBJ2-2 | NA | TRBV7-3 | NA | 15 | TGTGCCAGCAGCTTACAGGGTTTGAACACCGGGGAGCTGTTTTTT | CASSLQGLNTGELFF
TRBJ2-7 | NA | TRBV10-3 | once | 12 | TGTGCCATCAGCCAGGGTAGGTACGAGCAGTACTTC | CAISQGRYEQYF
TRBJ2-5 | NA | TRBV6-6 | few | 16 | TGTGCCAGCAGTTACTCGAGGGCTAGCCGGAGGGAGACCCAGTACTTC | CASSYSRASRRETQYF
TRBJ2-7 | NA | TRBV2 | once | 14 | TGTGCCAGCAGTGCTACAGGGTTCAGATACGAGCAGTACTTC | CASSATGFRYEQYF
TRBJ1-2 | TRBD1 | TRBV15 | NA | 15 | TGTGCCACCAGCAGAGATCGGGGACAGCCATATGGCTACACCTTC | CATSRDRGQPYGYTF
TRBJ1-2 | NA | TRBV7-2 | NA | 11 | TGTGCCAGCAGCTCGGGGGGTGGCTACACCTTC | CASSSGGGYTF
TRBJ2-5 | NA | TRBV10-3 | few | 15 | TGTGCCATCAGTGAGTCGAACGGAGGAGGAGAGACCCAGTACTTC | CAISESNGGGETQYF